Listed below are T cell receptor beta chains from one sample, sequenced in a study of shared clonotypes between healthy human individuals. Sequencing used immunoSEQ multiplex PCR; TCRdb keeps in-frame clones, though not all of them. The data contain around 1.9 million clones, around 93% of them singletons. Sequenced sample: naive CD8+ T cells from PBMCs. These TCRs come from a man younger than 35 in good health. Some clones in this sample may be carry-over from other donors' samples. Both conserved end residues are part of each CDR3. The D gene is left open where the match is weak.

d_call: -
v_call: TRBV6-5
cdr3_aa: CASSYSEGLGYTF

d_call: -
v_call: TRBV29-1
cdr3_aa: CSVLGLLSSYEQYF

d_call: -
v_call: TRBV7-9
cdr3_aa: CASRYPQDKYGYTF

d_call: -
v_call: TRBV7-3
cdr3_aa: CASSFGQGPYEQYF

d_call: -
v_call: TRBV9
cdr3_aa: CASSVASDADTQYF

d_call: -
v_call: TRBV29-1
cdr3_aa: CSVPGVDYNEQFF

d_call: -
v_call: TRBV28
cdr3_aa: CASTLRPPGNTIYF

d_call: TRBD1
v_call: TRBV6-1
cdr3_aa: CASNPTGTGAYEQYF

d_call: TRBD2
v_call: TRBV9
cdr3_aa: CASSPGGGPYEQYF

d_call: -
v_call: TRBV6-5
cdr3_aa: CASSPRVGGANVLTF

d_call: TRBD2
v_call: TRBV4-3
cdr3_aa: CASSQDRLGLAAYEQYF

d_call: TRBD2
v_call: TRBV15
cdr3_aa: CATSSVAASGRTGELFF

d_call: TRBD2
v_call: TRBV10-3
cdr3_aa: CAISQTVGSGSTDTQYF

d_call: -
v_call: TRBV7-8
cdr3_aa: CASSFRQRDSYEQYF

d_call: TRBD1
v_call: TRBV28
cdr3_aa: CASSWYRGDLHGYTF

d_call: -
v_call: TRBV7-9
cdr3_aa: CASSLALGSGELFF

d_call: TRBD2
v_call: TRBV6-5
cdr3_aa: CASRAGGWETQYF

d_call: -
v_call: TRBV9
cdr3_aa: CASSHPIRGARVSGYTGELFF

d_call: TRBD2
v_call: TRBV5-1
cdr3_aa: CASSLWLAGGLSYNEQFF

d_call: -
v_call: TRBV4-3
cdr3_aa: CASSRFGPEGEKLFF